The 11 T cell receptor beta chains below were found in one sample sequenced in a study of cytomegalovirus exposure and HLA in healthy donors. Primers: 60 Vbeta forward and 13 Jbeta reverse. Assay: immunoSEQ multiplex PCR; the TCRdb copy retains only in-frame clones and omits some. The sample lists roughly 180,000 clones, 9.5% seen once, with over 1% in the top ten. Sequencing used PBMCs. These TCRs come from a woman aged 30 to 39 in good health and CMV-seropositive.

The chain carries TRBV7-2 and TRBJ1-5, with unresolved D. Germline V CDR1 and CDR2: SGHTA, FQGNSA. The germline V and J ends were trimmed by 2 bases and 1 base, with 6 bases remaining between them. The CDR3 runs to 14 residues. The CDR3 sequence is CASSLRGSNQPQHF. CDR3 bases: TGTGCCAGCAGCTTAAGAGGCAGCAATCAGCCCCAGCATTTT.

This clone came up a few times. This chain joins TRBV27 and TRBJ2-7, with D possibly matching TRBD2 (6 bases). CDR1 is MNHEY, CDR2 SMNVEV, per germline (reference sequence). The V end lost 5 bases, the J end lost 4 bases, and 15 bases lay between the germline ends. The length of the CDR3 is 14 residues. DNA for the CDR3: TGTGCCAGCAGTCCCCTTGCGGGAAGATACGAGCAGTACTTC. Its translation is CASSPLAGRYEQYF.

The CDR3 loop is CASTGGTGRETQYF. Here the CDR3 DNA reads TGTGCCAGCACCGGAGGGACAGGAAGAGAGACCCAGTACTTC. The gene calls are TRBV2 and TRBJ2-5; the match to TRBD1 covers 8 bases. The CDR3 covers 14 residues. Trimming cost V 7 bases and J 4 bases; bases outside gene matches: 8. Germline CDR1 SNHLY, CDR2 FYNNEI. Complete variable domain (other parts from reference TRBV2 and TRBJ2-5): EPEVTQTPSHQVTQMGQEVILRCVPISNHLYFYWYRQILGQKVEFLVSFYNNEISEKSEIFDDQFSVERPDGSNFTLKIRSTKLEDSAMYFCASTGGTGRETQYFGPGTRLLVL.

V and J are TRBV7-2 and TRBJ2-1, with 7 bases matching TRBD2. CDR1 is SGHTA and CDR2 is FQGNSA in the germline V gene. J gave up 6 bases and V 5 bases, and 13 bases lay outside the gene matches. CDR3 length: 16 residues. The CDR3 nucleotides read TGTGCCAGCAGCCCCCCGGGAGGACAAGTGGGCAATGAGCAGTTCTTC. It yields the protein CASSPPGGQVGNEQFF.

The rearrangement links TRBV7-2 to TRBJ2-4; D might be TRBD2 (6 bases). The germline V gene has CDR1 SGHTA and CDR2 FQGNSA. Between the trimmed V and J ends, which lost 2 bases and 1 base, there was a span of 15 bases. The CDR3 consists of 17 residues. In nucleotides, the CDR3 is TGTGCCAGCAGCTTATTTCCAAGGAGCGGGGCCAAAAACATTCAGTACTTC. This sequence encodes CASSLFPRSGAKNIQYF.

This clone showed up just a few times. This sequence joins TRBV9 and TRBJ1-5, with D tentatively TRBD1 (5 bases). Germline lookup yields CDR1 SGDLS and CDR2 YYNGEE. The CDR3 sequence is 15 residues long. Trimming cost V 0 bases and J 2 bases, with 9 bases left between them. The CDR3 DNA is TGTGCCAGCAGCGTAGGGGGAGGGGGCAATCAGCCCCAGCATTTT. This codes for CASSVGGGGNQPQHF.

This clone has more than one count but fewer than ten. This chain joins TRBV2 and TRBJ2-2; D ambiguous. The length of the CDR3 is 12 residues. With 5 bases removed from V and 6 bases from J, the gap between germline ends came to 7 bases. Germline V lookup: CDR1 SNHLY, CDR2 FYNNEI. CDR3 DNA: TGTGCCAGCAGTAAGCACGCCGGGGAGCTGTTTTTT. The encoded protein is CASSKHAGELFF.

In its sample, this clone was seen a few times. V and J are TRBV19 and TRBJ1-1; D unclear. Trimming removed 6 bases at V and 4 bases at J, with 12 bases between. Germline CDR1 and CDR2: LNHDA and SQIVND (reference sequence). This CDR3 has 13 amino acids. The CDR3 DNA reads as TGTGCCAGTAGCAAGGAGGGCAGCACTGAAGCTTTCTTT. It yields the protein CASSKEGSTEAFF.

This clone was found many times. The chain combines TRBV7-6 with TRBJ2-3, with 11 bases fitting TRBD2. Germline-derived CDR1 and CDR2 are SGHVS and FNYEAQ. CDR3 length equals 17 residues. V was clipped by 2 bases and J by 0 bases; unmatched bases: 4. The CDR3 DNA sequence: TGTGCCAGCAGCTTACTAGCGGGAGGCACTAGCACAGATACGCAGTATTTT. Its protein product is CASSLLAGGTSTDTQYF. The full variable domain, in which reference TRBV7-6 and TRBJ2-3 provide the parts outside the CDR3, is GAGVSQSPRYKVTKRGQDVALRCDPISGHVSLYWYRQALGQGPEFLTYFNYEAQQDKSGLPNDRFSAERPEGSISTLTIQRTEQRDSAMYRCASSLLAGGTSTDTQYFGPGTRLTVL.

This chain joins TRBV10-3 and TRBJ2-7; the match to TRBD1 covers 10 bases. The CDR3 length is 12 residues. The germline CDR1 and CDR2 sequences are ENHRY and SYGVKD. V dropped 10 bases and J dropped 6; count of bases not matched to a gene: 6. CDR3 sequence: CASQDRGGEQYF. As DNA, the CDR3 is TGTGCCAGCCAGGACAGGGGGGGCGAGCAGTACTTC.

The CDR3 region has the DNA TGTGCCAGCCACCCACTAGCGGACTACGAGCAGTACTTC. Residues: CASHPLADYEQYF. The chain recombines TRBV6-1 with TRBJ2-7; TRBD2 aligns across 8 bases. The CDR3 runs 13 residues. Germline CDR1 and CDR2: MNHNS and SASEGT. Trimming removed 8 bases from V and 3 bases from J; junction bases left unmatched: 6.